The clone carrying this TCR beta chain was seen a few times. What it binds is not known. Combining a sample-barcoded 5' primer with a J-beta primer mix, a second PCR ran for roughly 7 to 11 cycles. TCRdb redid the calling of the 5' RACE reads with MiXCR, one entry per CDR3 protein. Among roughly 930,000 distinct CDR3 sequences, 48% were seen once, and the ten largest hold roughly 13%. This record comes from a study of blood T cells in healthy people across ages. Study observations and caveats: Older age coincided with a roughly linear decline in TCR beta diversity per million T cells. Any conclusive comparison of naive versus antigen-experienced cells was prevented by using unsorted PBMCs.

Trimming left V 2 bases short and J 5 bases short, with 12 bases between. Germline lookup yields CDR1 MNHEY and CDR2 SVGEGT. The CDR3 covers 14 residues. The receptor was derived from a man between 25 and 39 years old in good health. The source material was blood. This chain connects TRBV6-2 or TRBV6-3 to TRBJ1-1; D is ambiguous. CDR3 amino acids: CASSYPQAGTEAFF. The CDR3 region has the DNA TGTGCCAGCAGTTACCCCCAGGCAGGTACTGAAGCTTTCTTT.